What follows is one TCR beta chain and its context. V dropped 3 bases and J dropped 0; count of bases not matched to a gene: 12. The CDR3 sequence is 17 residues long. Germline lookup yields CDR1 SGHDT and CDR2 YYEEEE. Per the original data handling: The assay estimated nucleated cells by amplifying reference gene primers. Clones were sequenced by immunoSEQ multiplex PCR, and TCRdb holds only the in-frame ones, with some missing. D and trimming come from the DNA, and the V and J calls and clone size come from that table. The sample shows under 450,000 clones, about 90% of them seen only once. These data are taken from a study of blood T cell repertoires in COVID-19. Recruitment covered about two dozen US areas and drew participants whose ages spanned roughly 18 to 100 years. Recovered status in Cohort 3 required two negative PCRs, clearance, or symptom resolution.

Material for sequencing was PBMCs or T cells enriched from blood (not recorded which). This clonotype was obtained from a man aged 30-40 years who had recovered from COVID-19. The chain joins TRBV5-6 to TRBJ2-7, with 7 bases aligning to TRBD2. This chain's CDR3 is CASSYGTTHPSSYEQYF. CDR3 nucleotide sequence: TGTGCCAGCAGCTATGGGACTACCCACCCGAGCTCCTACGAGCAGTACTTC.